This T cell receptor (beta chain) is drawn from a study of blood T cells in healthy people across ages. Study results and limitations: Naive and antigen-experienced cells were not separated, limiting conclusive comparison.

Turning to this clonotype: Antigen: not known.

The second PCR ran roughly 6 to 11 cycles with a sample-barcoded 5' primer and J-beta primers. TCRdb re-analysed the 5' RACE reads in MiXCR, keeping a single row per CDR3 protein. The data contain under 1,100,000 distinct CDR3 sequences, roughly 24% of them singletons. These records were also assigned to another study, of T cells of mothers and their children.

The source of this sequence is a girl aged 2-9 years in good health. Sequenced material: blood.

This CDR3 reads CASKLVDTQYF. The DNA for the CDR3 is TGCGCCAGCAAACTAGTTGATACGCAGTATTTT. The rearrangement joins TRBV5-1 to TRBJ2-3; tentatively, D is TRBD2 (5 bases). V lost 6 bases, J lost 6 bases, and 8 bases lay in between. The length of the CDR3 is 11 residues. Germline V gives CDR1 SGHRS, CDR2 YFSETQ.